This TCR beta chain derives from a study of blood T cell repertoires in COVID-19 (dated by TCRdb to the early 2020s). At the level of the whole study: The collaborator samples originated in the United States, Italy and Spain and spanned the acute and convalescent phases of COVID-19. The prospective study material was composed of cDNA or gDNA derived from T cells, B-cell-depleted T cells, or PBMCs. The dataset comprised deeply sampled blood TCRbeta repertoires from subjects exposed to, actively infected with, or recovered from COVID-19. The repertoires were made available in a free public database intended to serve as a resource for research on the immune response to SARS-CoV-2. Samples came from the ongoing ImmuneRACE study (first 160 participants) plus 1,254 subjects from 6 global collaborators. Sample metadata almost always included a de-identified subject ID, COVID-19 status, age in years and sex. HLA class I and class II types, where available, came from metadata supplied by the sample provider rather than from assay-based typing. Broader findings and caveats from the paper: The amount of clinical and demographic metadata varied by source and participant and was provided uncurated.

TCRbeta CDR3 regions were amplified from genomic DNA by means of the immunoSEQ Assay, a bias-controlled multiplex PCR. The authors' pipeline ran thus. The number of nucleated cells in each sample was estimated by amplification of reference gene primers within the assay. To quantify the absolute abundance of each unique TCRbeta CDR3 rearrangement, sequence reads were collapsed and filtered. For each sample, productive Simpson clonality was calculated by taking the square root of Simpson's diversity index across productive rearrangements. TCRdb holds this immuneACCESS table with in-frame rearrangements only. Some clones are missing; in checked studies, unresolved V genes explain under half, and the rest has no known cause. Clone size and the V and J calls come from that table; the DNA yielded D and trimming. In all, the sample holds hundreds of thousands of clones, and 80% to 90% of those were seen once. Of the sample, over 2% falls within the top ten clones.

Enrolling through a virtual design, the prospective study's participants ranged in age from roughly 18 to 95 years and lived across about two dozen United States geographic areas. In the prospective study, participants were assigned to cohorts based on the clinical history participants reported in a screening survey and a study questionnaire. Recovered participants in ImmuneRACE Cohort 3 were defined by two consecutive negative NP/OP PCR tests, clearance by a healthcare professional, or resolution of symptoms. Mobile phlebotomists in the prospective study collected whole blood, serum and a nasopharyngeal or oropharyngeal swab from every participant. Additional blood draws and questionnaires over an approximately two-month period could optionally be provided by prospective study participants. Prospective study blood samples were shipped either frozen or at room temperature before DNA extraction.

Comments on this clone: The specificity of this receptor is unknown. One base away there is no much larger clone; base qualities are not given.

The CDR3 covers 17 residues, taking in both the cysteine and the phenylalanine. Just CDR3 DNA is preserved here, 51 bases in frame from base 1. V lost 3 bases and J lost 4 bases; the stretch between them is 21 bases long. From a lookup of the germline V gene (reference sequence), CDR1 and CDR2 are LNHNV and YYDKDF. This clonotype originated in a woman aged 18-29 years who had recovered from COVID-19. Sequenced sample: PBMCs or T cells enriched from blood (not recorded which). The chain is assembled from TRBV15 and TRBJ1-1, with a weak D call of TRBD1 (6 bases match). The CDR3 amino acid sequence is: CATSRGRGRVGGTEAFF. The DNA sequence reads TGTGCCACCAGCAGGGGGAGGGGGAGAGTAGGTGGCACTGAAGCTTTCTTT. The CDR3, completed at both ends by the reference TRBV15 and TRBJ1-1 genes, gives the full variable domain DAMVIQNPRYQVTQFGKPVTLSCSQTLNHNVMYWYQQKSSQAPKLLFHYYDKDFNNEADTPDNFQSRRPNTSFCFLDIRSPGLGDTAMYLCATSRGRGRVGGTEAFFGQGTRLTVV.